Listed here are 31 T cell receptor beta chains from one sample, sequenced in a study of blood T cell repertoires in COVID-19 (dated by TCRdb to 2020 to 2021). The library was prepared using the immunoSEQ multiplex PCR assay. Imported from immuneACCESS, the table was reduced by TCRdb to in-frame sequences with V and J called. These copies leave out some clones; in studies compared against another copy, an unresolved V gene accounts for under half, and the cause of the remainder is not known. The sample includes 250,000 or so clones, with approximately 90% observed a single time. The top ten constitute 10% to 11% of the sample. Specimen: PBMCs or T cells enriched from blood (not recorded which). The receptors come from a man aged 30 to 39 who had recovered from COVID-19.

This chain joins TRBV7-2 and TRBJ2-3, with D possibly matching TRBD2 (6 bases). The ends were cut back, 5 bases at V and 3 bases at J, with 12 bases in the middle. Per the germline V gene, CDR1 is SGHTA and CDR2 is FQGNSA. The CDR3 has 14 residues. The CDR3 loop is CASSPAGRTDTQYF. CDR3 nucleotides: TGTGCCAGCAGCCCAGCGGGCAGGACAGATACGCAGTATTTT. Based on the CDR3 plus reference TRBV7-2 and TRBJ2-3, the full variable domain is GAGVSQSPSNKVTEKGKDVELRCDPISGHTALYWYRQSLGQGLEFLIYFQGNSAPDKSGLPSDRFSAERTGGSVSTLTIQRTQQEDSAVYLCASSPAGRTDTQYFGPGTRLTVL.

This chain joins TRBV5-1 and TRBJ2-1; 10 nucleotides line up with TRBD2. CDR1 SGHRS and CDR2 YFSETQ come from the germline V gene. The CDR3 has 15 amino acids. Germline trimming cut 4 bases from V and 6 bases from J; bases unmatched to any gene: 7. This CDR3 is CASSPSGRAPNEQFF. Here the CDR3 DNA reads TGCGCCAGCAGCCCAAGCGGGAGGGCCCCCAATGAGCAGTTCTTC. Based on the CDR3 plus reference TRBV5-1 and TRBJ2-1, the full variable domain is KAGVTQTPRYLIKTRGQQVTLSCSPISGHRSVSWYQQTPGQGLQFLFEYFSETQRNKGNFPGRFSGRQFSNSRSEMNVSTLELGDSALYLCASSPSGRAPNEQFFGPGTRLTVL.

J is TRBJ1-2 and V is TRBV9; the match to TRBD1 covers 7 bases. Unmatched junction bases numbered 12, after V lost 0 bases and J lost 10 bases. The germline CDR1 and CDR2 sequences are SGDLS and YYNGEE. This CDR3 region has 15 residues. CDR3 DNA: TGTGCCAGCAGCGTAGCCACCGGGACAGCACAACCCTACACCTTC. The encoded protein is CASSVATGTAQPYTF.

In the case of this clone: Given a far larger clone just one base away, this is likely a sequencing read error. The sample carries other DNA sequences with the same CDR3. The CDR3 DNA is TGTGCCACCAGCGACGGATACGGGGGGGGGAGCAATCAGCCCCAGCATTTT. The encoded protein is CATSDGYGGGSNQPQHF. The V and J genes are TRBV7-4 and TRBJ1-5; D may be TRBD1 (5 bases). Germline V gene lookup returns CDR1 SGHVT and CDR2 SQSDAQ. The CDR3 runs 17 residues. Supplemented by reference TRBV7-4 and TRBJ1-5, the full variable domain reads GAGVSQSPRYKVAKRGRDVALRCDSISGHVTLYWYRQTLGQGSEVLTYSQSDAQRDKSGRPSGRFSAERPERSVSTLKIQRTEQGDSAVYLCATSDGYGGGSNQPQHFGDGTRLSIL.

The chain has TRBV14 and TRBJ1-1; D gene ambiguous. Deletions cut 0 bases from V and 1 base from J, with 6 bases between. Per the germline V gene, CDR1 is SGHDN and CDR2 is FVKESK. The CDR3 sequence is 14 residues long. The CDR3 DNA reads TGTGCCAGCAGCCAAGAATCAGGGAACACTGAAGCTTTCTTT. It is translated as CASSQESGNTEAFF.

This clone was counted once. This chain links TRBV18 with TRBJ2-3; D call uncertain. Germline V gene sequence: CDR1 KGHSH, CDR2 LQKENI. Trimming took off 2 bases at V and 5 bases at J, with 17 bases between the two ends. This CDR3 has 16 residues. CDR3 loop: CASSPKQQKLRDTQYF. DNA of the CDR3: TGTGCCAGCTCACCAAAACAGCAGAAACTCAGAGATACGCAGTATTTT.

The rearrangement joins TRBV12-2 to TRBJ1-2; TRBD1, the table's D call, was not compared with the DNA. TRBV12-2 is a pseudogene. The CDR3 runs to 15 residues. CDR3 nucleotide sequence: TGTGCAAGTCGCTTGGGGGCAGGGTTAGATGGTGGCTACACCTTC. Protein product: CASRLGAGLDGGYTF.

This sequence joins TRBV27 and TRBJ2-7, with 7 bases aligning to TRBD2. This CDR3 has 12 amino acids. V shed 6 bases, J shed 9 bases, and the junction held 8 bases outside the gene matches. The germline CDR1 and CDR2 sequences are MNHEY and SMNVEV (reference sequence). The CDR3 sequence: CASRGLRFGQYF. CDR3 DNA: TGTGCCAGCAGGGGACTACGCTTTGGGCAGTACTTC.

The chain is built from TRBV24-1 and TRBJ1-2; 10 nucleotides line up with TRBD1. The J segment lost 6 bases and the V segment lost 4 bases, leaving 4 bases of the junction unmatched. The CDR3 spans 14 residues. Germline lookup yields CDR1 KGHDR and CDR2 SFDVKD. DNA for the CDR3: TGTGCCACCAGTGACGCCGGGACAGGGGATGGCTACACCTTC. This codes for CATSDAGTGDGYTF.

V usage is TRBV7-9 and J usage is TRBJ1-5; D gene uncertain. This CDR3 is 14 amino acids long. Per germline, CDR1 SEHNR and CDR2 FQNEAQ (reference sequence). Between the trimmed V and J ends, which lost 7 bases and 2 bases, there was a span of 12 bases. The CDR3 loop reads CASNGEGGNQPQHF. The CDR3 DNA reads as TGTGCCAGCAATGGGGAGGGCGGCAATCAGCCCCAGCATTTT. Full variable domain (outside the CDR3, taken from reference TRBV7-9 and TRBJ1-5): DTGVSQNPRHKITKRGQNVTFRCDPISEHNRLYWYRQTLGQGPEFLTYFQNEAQLEKSRLLSDRFSAERPKGSFSTLEIQRTEQGDSAMYLCASNGEGGNQPQHFGDGTRLSIL.

The genes are TRBV5-4 and TRBJ2-1; perhaps TRBD2 as D (6 bases). The CDR3 runs 13 residues. Germline V gene lookup returns CDR1 SGHNT and CDR2 YYREEE (reference sequence). Deletions cut 6 bases from V and 8 bases from J, with 15 bases between. The DNA of the CDR3 is TGTGCCAGCACCTCGACTAGAAGTGATGAGCAGTTCTTC. Its translation: CASTSTRSDEQFF.

This chain links TRBV6-1 with TRBJ2-1; 9 positions agree with TRBD1. In germline, CDR1 is MNHNS, CDR2 SASEGT. The CDR3 is 19 amino acids. Losses at the gene ends were 2 bases for V and 7 bases for J; bases not matched to a gene: 18. In DNA, the CDR3 is TGTGCCAGCAGTGAATGGGGGGTTGCCGGGACAGGGATAAGTAATGAGCAGTTCTTC. Amino acid sequence: CASSEWGVAGTGISNEQFF.

The chain recombines TRBV27 with TRBJ2-7, with D hard to call. The CDR3 totals 13 residues. From germline, CDR1 is MNHEY and CDR2 SMNVEV (reference sequence). V lost 2 bases to trimming and J lost 0 bases, with 5 bases between them. The DNA for the CDR3 is TGTGCCAGCAGTTTACCGGGCTCCTACGAGCAGTACTTC. Residues: CASSLPGSYEQYF.

V and J are TRBV15 and TRBJ1-4; D call uncertain. This CDR3 spans 13 amino acids. The V gene's germline CDR1 is LNHNV and CDR2 YYDKDF (reference sequence). Trimming cost V 5 bases and J 7 bases, with 11 bases left between them. This chain's CDR3 is CATSVGRSEKLFF. The CDR3 DNA reads as TGTGCCACCAGCGTAGGGAGGAGTGAAAAACTGTTTTTT.

This chain uses TRBV4-1 with TRBJ2-4; D possibly corresponds to TRBD1 (5 bases). Germline V gene sequence: CDR1 MGHRA, CDR2 YSYEKL. Trimming stripped 1 base from V and 1 base from J, with 14 bases between. There are 17 residues in the CDR3. The CDR3 DNA reads as TGCGCCAGCAGCCAAGGGCCCCAGGGAATGGCCAAAAACATTCAGTACTTC. Encoded protein: CASSQGPQGMAKNIQYF.

The rearrangement uses TRBV7-2 and TRBJ1-2, with 11 bases identical to TRBD1. Unmatched junction bases numbered 9, after V lost 5 bases and J lost 4 bases. The CDR3 spans 16 residues. CDR1 and CDR2 from the germline V gene are SGHTA and FQGNSA. The CDR3 DNA is TGTGCCAGCAGCGAGAAGAGGGGACAGGGGGTCTATGGCTACACCTTC. Translating gives CASSEKRGQGVYGYTF.

V and J are TRBV19 and TRBJ2-7, with D possibly being TRBD1 (6 bases). The germline V gene has CDR1 LNHDA and CDR2 SQIVND (reference sequence). The CDR3 contains 13 residues. Trimming removed 3 bases at V and 0 bases at J, with 6 bases between. CDR3 DNA sequence: TGTGCCAGTAGTATGACAGGCTCCTACGAGCAGTACTTC. Translation gives CASSMTGSYEQYF.

This chain connects TRBV13 to TRBJ2-5, with 12 bases identical to TRBD2. V gave up 5 bases and J gave up 5 bases; unmatched junction bases: 9. CDR3 size: 16 residues. Germline V gene lookup returns CDR1 PRHDT and CDR2 FYEKMQ (reference sequence). CDR3 region: CASSGPSGGAPETQYF. As DNA, the CDR3 is TGTGCCAGCAGCGGACCTAGCGGGGGGGCCCCGGAGACCCAGTACTTC.

The DNA for the CDR3 is TGTGCCACCGGTACCCCGGGGGGGACGAACACCGGGGAGCTGTTTTTT. This translates into CATGTPGGTNTGELFF. The chain has TRBV24-1 and TRBJ2-2; TRBD2 matches at 8 bases. J lost 0 bases, V lost 9 bases, and 8 bases had no gene match. This CDR3 contains 16 residues. Germline V gene lookup returns CDR1 KGHDR and CDR2 SFDVKD.

This clone was observed once. The chain links TRBV2 to TRBJ2-7; maybe TRBD1 (6 bases). This CDR3 contains 14 residues. The V and J ends lost 5 bases and 2 bases respectively, with 13 bases between them. Germline V gene data show CDR1 as SNHLY and CDR2 as FYNNEI. CDR3 coding DNA: TGTGCCAGCAGTCAACAGGGCCGGACCTACGAGCAGTACTTC. Translated, it gives CASSQQGRTYEQYF.

The genes are TRBV28 and TRBJ1-2, with 8 bases that match TRBD1. The CDR3 spans 15 residues. The V gene end was trimmed by 6 bases and the J gene end by 5 bases; junction bases not matched to a gene: 11. In germline, CDR1 is MDHEN, CDR2 SYDVKM. The CDR3 coding sequence is TGTGCCAGCAGCTCCGGACAGGGAGTTGGATATGGCTACACCTTC. Translation: CASSSGQGVGYGYTF.

This rearrangement joins TRBV11-2 to TRBJ2-5; D may be TRBD1 (6 bases). Germline lookup yields CDR1 SGHAT and CDR2 FQNNGV. Trimming pared 5 bases from V and 2 bases from J, leaving 12 bases between. The CDR3 length is 14 residues. CDR3 amino acids: CASSTRTAQETQYF. The CDR3 nucleotides read TGTGCCAGCAGCACCCGGACAGCTCAAGAGACCCAGTACTTC.

J is TRBJ1-6 and V is TRBV27; 7 bases are shared with TRBD1. Germline CDR1 reads MNHEY; CDR2 reads SMNVEV (reference sequence). Losses at the gene ends were 4 bases for V and 10 bases for J; bases not matched to a gene: 10. The CDR3 consists of 15 residues. CDR3 nucleotides: TGTGCCAGCAGTTCGGGACAGAACCTTAGGTCACCCCTCCACTTT. Translating gives CASSSGQNLRSPLHF.

This sequence joins TRBV9 and TRBJ2-5; D ambiguous. The V end lost 0 bases, the J end lost 2 bases, and 11 bases lay between the germline ends. The CDR3 spans 15 residues. Per germline, CDR1 SGDLS and CDR2 YYNGEE. CDR3 bases: TGTGCCAGCAGCGTAGGCGGTATTACACAAGAGACCCAGTACTTC. Translating gives CASSVGGITQETQYF. The whole variable domain, remainder taken from reference TRBV9 and TRBJ2-5, is DSGVTQTPKHLITATGQRVTLRCSPRSGDLSVYWYQQSLDQGLQFLIQYYNGEERAKGNILERFSAQQFPDLHSELNLSSLELGDSALYFCASSVGGITQETQYFGPGTRLLVL.

The rearrangement joins TRBV7-6 to TRBJ1-2; 9 bases line up with TRBD1. This CDR3 region has 15 residues. After removal of 4 bases from V and 3 bases from J, the junction contained 6 bases not matched to a gene. CDR1 SGHVS and CDR2 FNYEAQ come from the germline V gene. CDR3: CASSSPGQGYYGYTF. CDR3 DNA: TGTGCCAGCAGCTCGCCGGGACAGGGATACTATGGCTACACCTTC.

The genes are TRBV5-4 and TRBJ1-6, with D tentatively TRBD1 (5 bases). The germline gives CDR1 SGHNT, CDR2 YYREEE (reference sequence). The CDR3 has 14 amino acids. V lost 2 bases and J lost 12, with 15 bases in between. The CDR3: CASSFNELGGPLHF. The CDR3, as DNA: TGTGCCAGCAGCTTCAACGAGCTCGGGGGACCCCTCCACTTT.

The chain combines TRBV5-1 with TRBJ2-1; tentatively, D is TRBD2 (6 bases). This CDR3 contains 15 residues. Germline V gives CDR1 SGHRS, CDR2 YFSETQ. Trimming shortened V by 0 bases and J by 9 bases, and 16 bases separated the two germline ends. Here the CDR3 reads CASSLAGSYGSEQFF. CDR3 nucleotides: TGCGCCAGCAGCTTGGCAGGGAGTTACGGGAGTGAGCAGTTCTTC.

The rearrangement links TRBV7-8 to TRBJ2-7, with D perhaps TRBD1 (6 bases). Trimming removed 2 bases at V and 0 bases at J, with 11 bases between. CDR3 length equals 15 residues. Germline values: CDR1 SGHVS, CDR2 FQNEAQ. The DNA for the CDR3 is TGTGCCAGCAGCTTATACAGGGTCCTCTCCTACGAGCAGTACTTC. Protein sequence: CASSLYRVLSYEQYF.

With regard to this clone: Germline and junction disagree at one end, which may indicate a read error. The gene calls are TRBV7-2 and TRBJ2-7; maybe TRBD2 (6 bases). CDR3 size: 13 residues. Germline assignment: CDR1 SGHTA and CDR2 FQGNSA. The CDR3 here is CASSFTRGDEEYF. CDR3 bases: TGTGCCAGCAGCTTTACCCGCGGGGACGAGGAGTACTTC.

The V and J genes are TRBV11-3 and TRBJ2-3; D possibly corresponds to TRBD2 (6 bases). The V gene lost 6 bases and the J gene lost 3 bases, with 10 bases spanning the gap. In germline, CDR1 is SGHNT, CDR2 YENEEA. The CDR3 has 13 amino acids. CDR3 sequence reads: CASSYAGTDTQYF. In DNA, the CDR3 is TGTGCCAGCAGTTACGCGGGAACAGATACGCAGTATTTT.

The V call is TRBV19, the J call TRBJ2-2; 14 bases fit TRBD2. The CDR3 loop spans 16 amino acids. The V gene end was trimmed by 3 bases and the J gene end by 7 bases; junction bases not matched to a gene: 4. Per the germline V gene, CDR1 is LNHDA and CDR2 is SQIVND (reference sequence). CDR3 loop: CASSIGLAGGIGELFF. The DNA for the CDR3 is TGTGCCAGTAGTATCGGACTAGCGGGAGGTATCGGGGAGCTGTTTTTT.